Below, 16 T cell receptor beta chains from the same sample are listed, as sequenced in a study of cytomegalovirus exposure and HLA in healthy donors. Only in-frame clones appear in the TCRdb table, and some are missing; sequencing was by immunoSEQ multiplex PCR. The profile shows fewer than 200,000 clones, nearly 90% of them singletons. Sequenced sample: PBMCs. All receptors derive from a woman younger than 35 in good health and CMV-seropositive.

The chain is built from TRBV19 and TRBJ2-2; possible D gene TRBD2, 5 bases. Germline CDR1 and CDR2: LNHDA and SQIVND (reference sequence). The V and J ends lost 3 bases and 4 bases respectively, with 12 bases between them. CDR3 length: 15 residues. The CDR3 DNA is TGTGCCAGTAGTATGGGAAAGCGGTTCACCGGGGAGCTGTTTTTT. This translates into CASSMGKRFTGELFF.

The genes are TRBV30 and TRBJ2-2; the D gene is possibly TRBD2 (5 bases). The V and J ends lost 5 bases and 2 bases respectively, with 12 bases between them. This CDR3 is built from 14 residues. CDR1 and CDR2 (germline): GTSNPN, SVGIG (reference sequence). CDR3 in amino acids: CAWGRGGNTGELFF. DNA of the CDR3: TGTGCCTGGGGGCGCGGAGGTAACACCGGGGAGCTGTTTTTT.

The J gene is TRBJ2-1, the V gene TRBV23-1; D may be TRBD2 (6 bases). TRBV23-1 counts as an open reading frame of uncertain function. The CDR3 extends over 13 amino acids. V dropped 10 bases and J dropped 6 bases, with 16 bases sitting between them. The CDR3 loop is CATGVYSPNEQFF. CDR3 nucleotides: TGCGCCACGGGGGTCTATTCCCCCAATGAGCAGTTCTTC.

The chain carries TRBV6-4 and TRBJ1-3; no clear D gene. Per germline, CDR1 MRHNA and CDR2 SNTAGT. V lost 3 bases and J lost 0, with 6 bases in between. The CDR3 length is 14 residues. CDR3 DNA sequence: TGTGCCAGCAGTGAAACAACCTCTGGAAACACCATATATTTT. Translation gives CASSETTSGNTIYF.

In the case of this clone: Other DNA sequences of this sample code for an identical CDR3. The chain carries TRBV30 and TRBJ1-5, with a possible D match to TRBD1 (5 bases). The CDR3 loop spans 13 amino acids. Germline CDR1 is GTSNPN and CDR2 is SVGIG (reference sequence). The V end was cut by 3 bases, the J end by 6 bases, with 12 bases between. The CDR3 loop reads CAWSPQGLQPQHF. CDR3 DNA: TGTGCCTGGAGCCCCCAGGGACTTCAGCCCCAGCATTTT.

The chain uses TRBV15 and TRBJ2-3; tentative D call: TRBD2 (5 bases). Per the germline V gene, CDR1 is LNHNV and CDR2 is YYDKDF (reference sequence). The CDR3 consists of 15 residues. Trimming left V 6 bases short and J 7 bases short, with 20 bases between. The CDR3 DNA reads TGTGCCACCAGGTCAACTAGAAGACCCTCTTATACGCAGTATTTT. This sequence encodes CATRSTRRPSYTQYF.

This rearrangement joins TRBV27 to TRBJ1-6; D remains unclear. Deletions cut 3 bases from V and 0 bases from J, with 9 bases between. Germline V lookup: CDR1 MNHEY, CDR2 SMNVEV (reference sequence). The CDR3 contains 16 residues. In DNA form, the CDR3 reads TGTGCCAGCAGTTTCCTATGGAGCTCCTATAATTCACCCCTCCACTTT. Translating it yields CASSFLWSSYNSPLHF.

The J gene is TRBJ2-3, the V gene TRBV7-3, with TRBD2 matching 9 bases. The germline V gene has CDR1 SGHTA and CDR2 FQGTGA. J was trimmed by 5 bases and V by 5 bases; bases with no gene match: 11. There are 16 residues in the CDR3. CDR3 DNA sequence: TGTGCCAGCAGCCCGAGCGGAGGACTAGCGCGAGATACGCAGTATTTT. It translates to CASSPSGGLARDTQYF.

The rearrangement links TRBV13 to TRBJ2-2; D might be TRBD2 (6 bases). The germline V gene has CDR1 PRHDT and CDR2 FYEKMQ (reference sequence). The CDR3 is made up of 15 amino acids. With 6 bases removed from V and 2 bases from J, the gap between germline ends came to 13 bases. CDR3 coding DNA: TGTGCCAGCAGTTTTGGACTAAGAAACACCGGGGAGCTGTTTTTT. It codes for CASSFGLRNTGELFF.

The CDR3 DNA is TGTGCCAGCTCACCTAACCAAGAGACCCAGTACTTC. Translating it yields CASSPNQETQYF. The chain combines TRBV18 with TRBJ2-5; unclear D gene. This CDR3 spans 12 amino acids. The germline CDR1 and CDR2 sequences are KGHSH and LQKENI. Trimming left V 3 bases short and J 0 bases short, with 2 bases between.

The chain links TRBV18 to TRBJ1-2; D is undetermined. The V end lost 3 bases, the J end lost 6 bases, and 17 bases lay between the germline ends. CDR1 and CDR2 from the germline V gene are KGHSH and LQKENI. The CDR3 length is 15 residues. This CDR3 reads CASSPREQRRDGYTF. The CDR3 DNA reads as TGTGCCAGCTCACCCCGGGAACAACGACGCGATGGCTACACCTTC.

The gene calls are TRBV5-1 and TRBJ2-7; TRBD2 aligns across 11 bases. After removal of 1 base from V and 2 bases from J, the junction contained 2 bases not matched to a gene. This CDR3 contains 15 residues. Germline loops: CDR1 SGHRS, CDR2 YFSETQ. The CDR3 sequence is CASSLTSGSTYEQYF. The CDR3 bases are TGCGCCAGCAGCTTGACTAGCGGGAGTACCTACGAGCAGTACTTC.

The rearrangement links TRBV7-9 to TRBJ2-3; the D gene is possibly TRBD2 (5 bases). V lost 0 bases and J 3 bases, leaving 7 bases between the germline ends. Germline CDR1 is SEHNR and CDR2 is FQNEAQ (reference sequence). The CDR3 has 14 amino acids. For the CDR3, the DNA is TGTGCCAGCAGCTTAGCGGGAGTTACAGATACGCAGTATTTT. This gives the protein CASSLAGVTDTQYF.

The rearrangement joins TRBV6-4 to TRBJ1-1; D unresolved. The V end lost 2 bases, the J end lost 4 bases, and 8 bases lay between the germline ends. Germline values: CDR1 MRHNA, CDR2 SNTAGT. The CDR3 consists of 13 residues. The CDR3 region is CASSDVSGTEAFF. CDR3 nucleotides: TGTGCCAGCAGTGACGTATCGGGCACTGAAGCTTTCTTT.

V gene TRBV7-7 combines with J gene TRBJ1-5, with TRBD1 matching 9 bases. This CDR3 spans 12 amino acids. In germline, CDR1 is SSHAT, CDR2 FNYEAQ (reference sequence). The CDR3 nucleotides read TGTATGGGACAGGGAGGCAGTCAGCCCCAGCATTTT. Amino acid sequence: CMGQGGSQPQHF. The full variable domain, in which reference TRBV7-7 and TRBJ1-5 provide the parts outside the CDR3, is GAGVSQSPRYKVTKRGQDVTLRCDPISSHATLYWYQQALGQGPEFLTYFNYEAQPDKSGLPSDRFSAERPEGSISTLTIQRTEQRDSAMYRCMGQGGSQPQHFGDGTRLSIL.

The rearrangement joins TRBV11-3 to TRBJ2-1, with D perhaps matching TRBD1 (6 bases). Germline assignment: CDR1 SGHNT and CDR2 YENEEA. This CDR3 comprises 15 residues. Trimming left V 3 bases short and J 0 bases short, with 9 bases between. The CDR3 spells CASSLGASSYNEQFF. The DNA for the CDR3 is TGTGCCAGCAGCTTGGGGGCTAGCTCCTACAATGAGCAGTTCTTC.